This TCR beta chain was identified in a study of PD-1 blockade in classical Hodgkin lymphoma. The germline CDR1 and CDR2 sequences are KGHSH and LQKENI. Trimming cost V 4 bases and J 1 base; bases outside gene matches: 2. The CDR3 sequence is 15 residues long. Clones were read by immunoSEQ multiplex PCR, and TCRdb kept only the in-frame ones, dropping some. Among about 93,000 clones listed, just under 80% were seen once. Time point in this sample: cycle 4 day 1 (C4D1), after five to seven weeks of nivolumab. All trial patients relapsed after autologous stem cell transplantation. The TCR was taken from a human donor with classical Hodgkin lymphoma. The material was peripheral blood mononuclear cells (PBMCs), obtained before the fourth cycle of nivolumab. V gene TRBV18 combines with J gene TRBJ2-1, with 9 bases matching TRBD2. CDR3 bases: TGTGCCAGCTCACTGACTAGCGGTTCCTACAATGAGCAGTTCTTC. Translation gives CASSLTSGSYNEQFF.